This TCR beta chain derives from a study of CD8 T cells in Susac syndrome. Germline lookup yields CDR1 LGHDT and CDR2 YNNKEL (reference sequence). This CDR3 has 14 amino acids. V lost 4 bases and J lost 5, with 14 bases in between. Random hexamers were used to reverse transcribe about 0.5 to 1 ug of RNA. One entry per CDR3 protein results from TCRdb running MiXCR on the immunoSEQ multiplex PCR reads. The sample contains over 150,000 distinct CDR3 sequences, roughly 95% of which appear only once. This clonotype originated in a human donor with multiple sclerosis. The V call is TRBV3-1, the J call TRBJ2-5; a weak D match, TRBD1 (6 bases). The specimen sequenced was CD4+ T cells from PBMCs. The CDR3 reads CASSLVQGRETQYF. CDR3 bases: TGTGCCAGCAGCCTGGTTCAGGGGCGGGAGACCCAGTACTTC.